The rows below give T cell receptor beta chains drawn from one sample of a study of shared clonotypes between healthy human individuals. Some clones are missing from TCRdb's copy, which holds only in-frame ones; the method was immunoSEQ multiplex PCR. Among some 2,100,000 clones listed, approximately 94% were seen once. Sequenced sample: naive CD8+ T cells from PBMCs. Every receptor here comes from a man in his late teens or twenties in good health. Some clones in this sample may be carry-over from other donors' samples. The CDR3 runs from the conserved cysteine through the conserved F or W. D genes are given only for firm matches. Not all rows give a size; the values are once, few, many and, for expanded clones, a class.

>TRBV7-3|.|.|TRBJ2-1
TGTGCCAGCAGCTTAAGCCAGGGGAGAGTCGATGAGCAGTTCTTC
CASSLSQGRVDEQFF
>TRBV27|.|TRBD2|TRBJ2-1
TGTGCCAGCAGTCAAGGGCCGGGACTAGCGGGAACGAATGAGCAGTTCTTC
CASSQGPGLAGTNEQFF
>TRBV11-2|.|.|TRBJ2-1
TGTGCCAGCAGCTTTTACGTTAGCGTGGGGAATGAGCAGTTCTTC
CASSFYVSVGNEQFF
>TRBV4-1|.|.|TRBJ2-3
TGCGCCAGCAGCCCCATAGGGAGCACAGATACGCAGTATTTT
CASSPIGSTDTQYF
>TRBV9|.|.|TRBJ2-3
TGTGCCAGCAGCGTAGGCGACCACAGCACAGATACGCAGTATTTT
CASSVGDHSTDTQYF
>TRBV19|once|TRBD2|TRBJ2-1
TGTGCCAGTAGTATGCGGGAGGCCGTGTACAATGAGCAGTTCTTC
CASSMREAVYNEQFF
>TRBV28|.|TRBD1|TRBJ2-1
TGTGCCAGCAACGGGGCAGGGGGAACCAATGAGCAGTTCTTC
CASNGAGGTNEQFF
>TRBV19|.|.|TRBJ1-1
TGTGCCAGTAGTATGAGGGGACGGGAAGCTTTCTTT
CASSMRGREAFF
>TRBV18|once|TRBD1|TRBJ2-1
TGTGCCAGCTCATCAACCACGGGGGGACAGGGGTTTCCCTACAATGAGCAGTTCTTC
CASSSTTGGQGFPYNEQFF
>TRBV7-9|.|.|TRBJ2-2
TGTGCCAGCAGCGAGACCCACACCGGGGAGCTGTTTTTT
CASSETHTGELFF